This T cell receptor beta chain was sequenced during a study of blood T cell repertoires in COVID-19. Turning to the study itself: Donors in the United States, Italy and Spain gave samples during acute or convalescent COVID-19. T cells, B-cell-depleted T cells, or PBMCs supplied cDNA or gDNA.

Methods used by the authors: Estimation of nucleated cell counts relied on the amplification of reference gene primers. Generated by immunoSEQ multiplex PCR, the TCRdb table keeps only in-frame clones and is missing some. V and J calls and clone size are given by that table; D and trimming were obtained from the DNA. The sample shows hundreds of thousands of clones, 87% of them seen only once. The CDR3 length is 16 residues. V was clipped by 6 bases and J by 5 bases; unmatched bases: 11. Per germline, CDR1 LNHDA and CDR2 SQIVND (reference sequence). The sample was peripheral blood. This chain connects TRBV19 to TRBJ1-5; 9 bases align to TRBD1. The sequence derives from a woman aged 40 to 50 who had recovered from COVID-19. The CDR3 reads CASSAPTGGGDQPQHF. The CDR3 DNA is TGTGCCAGTAGCGCACCGACAGGGGGAGGAGATCAGCCCCAGCATTTT.